The clone carrying this T cell receptor beta chain was detected a few times. Its target is unknown. Using its own MiXCR run on the 5' RACE reads, TCRdb lists one record per CDR3 protein. This sample has 610,000 or so distinct CDR3 sequences, with 10% to 15% found just once. These data come from a study of T cells after yellow fever vaccination. Findings and caveats of the study: Some clonotypes were seen in both the CD4 and the CD8 compartments. These made up a small share and likely arose from convergent recombination. Among primary-vaccination clones, most reappeared after the booster, at 95% to 96% for CD4 and more than 85% for CD8.

The CDR3 covers 16 residues. CDR1 and CDR2 (germline): SGHVS, FNYEAQ. Deletions cut 5 bases from V and 0 bases from J, with 13 bases between. The material was PBMCs, obtained on the day of the yellow fever booster vaccination. The receptor was derived from a young man who received the YFV17D yellow fever vaccine. The gene calls are TRBV7-6 and TRBJ2-2, with a tentative D call TRBD2 (5 bases). The CDR3 is CASSPAGGPNTGELFF. CDR3 in DNA: TGTGCCAGCAGCCCGGCGGGCGGACCGAACACCGGGGAGCTGTTTTTT. Using reference TRBV7-6 and TRBJ2-2 for the parts outside the CDR3, the full variable domain is GAGVSQSPRYKVTKRGQDVALRCDPISGHVSLYWYRQALGQGPEFLTYFNYEAQQDKSGLPNDRFSAERPEGSISTLTIQRTEQRDSAMYRCASSPAGGPNTGELFFGEGSRLTVL.